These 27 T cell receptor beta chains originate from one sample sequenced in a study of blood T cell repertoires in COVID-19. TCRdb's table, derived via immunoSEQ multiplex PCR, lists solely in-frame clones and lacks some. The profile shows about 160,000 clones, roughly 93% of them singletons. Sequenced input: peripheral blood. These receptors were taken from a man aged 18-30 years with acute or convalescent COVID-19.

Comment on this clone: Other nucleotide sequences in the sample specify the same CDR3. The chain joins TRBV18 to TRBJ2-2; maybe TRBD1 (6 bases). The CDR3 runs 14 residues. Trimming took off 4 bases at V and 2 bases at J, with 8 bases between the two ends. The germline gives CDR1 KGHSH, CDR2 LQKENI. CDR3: CASSRTANTGELFF. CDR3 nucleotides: TGTGCCAGCTCACGGACAGCCAACACCGGGGAGCTGTTTTTT.

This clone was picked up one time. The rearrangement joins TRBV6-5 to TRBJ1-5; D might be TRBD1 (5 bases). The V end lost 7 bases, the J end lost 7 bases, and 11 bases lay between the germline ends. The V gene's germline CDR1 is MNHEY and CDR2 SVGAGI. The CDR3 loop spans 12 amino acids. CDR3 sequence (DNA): TGTGCCAGCAAGTTTGACAGACAGCCCCAGCATTTT. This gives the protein CASKFDRQPQHF.

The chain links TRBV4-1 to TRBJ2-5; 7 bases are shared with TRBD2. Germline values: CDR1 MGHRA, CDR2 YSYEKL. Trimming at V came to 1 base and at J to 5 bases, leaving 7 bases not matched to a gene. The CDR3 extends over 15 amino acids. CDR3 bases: TGCGCCAGCAGCCAAGCCCTCCTAGCGGCGGAGACCCAGTACTTC. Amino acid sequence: CASSQALLAAETQYF.

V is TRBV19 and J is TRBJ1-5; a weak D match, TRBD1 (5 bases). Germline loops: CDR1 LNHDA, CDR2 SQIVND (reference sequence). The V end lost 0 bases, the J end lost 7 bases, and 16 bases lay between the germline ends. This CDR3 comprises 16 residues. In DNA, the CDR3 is TGTGCCAGTAGTATAGACGGGAGGGGAGGGGAGCAGCCCCAGCATTTT. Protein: CASSIDGRGGEQPQHF.

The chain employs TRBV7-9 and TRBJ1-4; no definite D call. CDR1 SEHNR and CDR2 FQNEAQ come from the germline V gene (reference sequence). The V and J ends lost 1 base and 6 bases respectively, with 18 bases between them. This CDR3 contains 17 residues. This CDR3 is CASSLVLAPGVDEKLFF. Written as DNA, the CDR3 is TGTGCCAGCAGCTTAGTTTTAGCCCCGGGTGTGGATGAAAAACTGTTTTTT.

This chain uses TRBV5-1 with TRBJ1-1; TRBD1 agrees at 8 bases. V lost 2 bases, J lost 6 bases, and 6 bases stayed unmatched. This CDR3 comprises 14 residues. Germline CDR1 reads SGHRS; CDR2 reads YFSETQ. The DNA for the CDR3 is TGCGCCAGCAGCTTCCCCGGACAGGGCGCTGAAGCTTTCTTT. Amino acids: CASSFPGQGAEAFF.

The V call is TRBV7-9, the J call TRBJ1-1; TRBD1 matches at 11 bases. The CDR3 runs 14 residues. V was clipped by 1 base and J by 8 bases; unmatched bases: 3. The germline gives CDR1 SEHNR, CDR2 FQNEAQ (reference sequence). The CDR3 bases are TGTGCCAGCAGCTTAGGGACAGGGGGCTCAGAAGCTTTCTTT. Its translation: CASSLGTGGSEAFF. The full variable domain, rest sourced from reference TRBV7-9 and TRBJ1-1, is DTGVSQNPRHKITKRGQNVTFRCDPISEHNRLYWYRQTLGQGPEFLTYFQNEAQLEKSRLLSDRFSAERPKGSFSTLEIQRTEQGDSAMYLCASSLGTGGSEAFFGQGTRLTVV.

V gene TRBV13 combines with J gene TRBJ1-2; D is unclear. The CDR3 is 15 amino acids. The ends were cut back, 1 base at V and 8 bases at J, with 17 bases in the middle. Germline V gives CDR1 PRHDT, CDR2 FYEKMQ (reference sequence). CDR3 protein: CASSLESEMVVGYTF. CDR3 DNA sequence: TGTGCCAGCAGCTTAGAATCGGAGATGGTGGTCGGCTACACCTTC.

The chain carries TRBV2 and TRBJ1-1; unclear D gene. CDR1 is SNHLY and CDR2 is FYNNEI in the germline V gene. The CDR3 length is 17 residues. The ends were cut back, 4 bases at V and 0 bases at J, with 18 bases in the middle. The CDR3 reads CASSGLREVNLNTEAFF. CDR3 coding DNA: TGTGCCAGCAGTGGCTTGAGGGAGGTGAACTTGAACACTGAAGCTTTCTTT. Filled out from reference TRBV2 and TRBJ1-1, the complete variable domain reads EPEVTQTPSHQVTQMGQEVILRCVPISNHLYFYWYRQILGQKVEFLVSFYNNEISEKSEIFDDQFSVERPDGSNFTLKIRSTKLEDSAMYFCASSGLREVNLNTEAFFGQGTRLTVV.

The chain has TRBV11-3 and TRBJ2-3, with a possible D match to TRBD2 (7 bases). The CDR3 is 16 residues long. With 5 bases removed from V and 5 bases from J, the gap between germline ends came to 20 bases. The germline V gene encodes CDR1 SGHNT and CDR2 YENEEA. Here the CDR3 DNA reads TGTGCCAGCAGCCTTGTAGTGGGAGGGGGGGGAGATACGCAGTATTTT. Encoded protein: CASSLVVGGGGDTQYF.

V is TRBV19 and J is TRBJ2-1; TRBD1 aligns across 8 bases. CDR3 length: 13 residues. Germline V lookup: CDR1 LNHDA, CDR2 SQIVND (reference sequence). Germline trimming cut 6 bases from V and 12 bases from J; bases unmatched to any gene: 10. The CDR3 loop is CASRPQGAMGQFF. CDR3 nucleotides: TGTGCCAGTAGGCCGCAGGGGGCTATGGGGCAGTTCTTC.

This chain's CDR3 is CASIPSVAEKLFF. The CDR3 DNA reads as TGTGCCAGCATACCGTCCGTTGCGGAAAAACTGTTTTTT. The genes are TRBV2 and TRBJ1-4; no clear D gene. V gave up 7 bases and J gave up 8 bases, with 14 bases separating them. The CDR3 has 13 amino acids. Germline V CDR1 and CDR2: SNHLY, FYNNEI.

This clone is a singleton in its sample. CDR3 sequence (DNA): TGTGCCAGCTCCGCCGGGGGGTCAAAAGTCTACGAGCAGTACTTC. Protein product: CASSAGGSKVYEQYF. The chain combines TRBV18 with TRBJ2-7; 7 positions agree with TRBD2. The CDR3 has 15 residues. With V trimmed by 6 bases and J by 3 bases, 11 bases remained unmatched. Germline V gene lookup returns CDR1 KGHSH and CDR2 LQKENI. The variable domain in full, with the rest retrieved from reference TRBV18 and TRBJ2-7, is NAGVMQNPRHLVRRRGQEARLRCSPMKGHSHVYWYRQLPEEGLKFMVYLQKENIIDESGMPKERFSAEFPKEGPSILRIQQVVRGDSAAYFCASSAGGSKVYEQYFGPGTRLTVT.

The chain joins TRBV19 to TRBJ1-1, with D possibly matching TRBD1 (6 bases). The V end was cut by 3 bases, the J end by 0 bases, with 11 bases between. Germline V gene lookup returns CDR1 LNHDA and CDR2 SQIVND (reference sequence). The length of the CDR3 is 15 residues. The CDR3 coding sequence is TGTGCCAGTAGTATGCCCGACAGGATGAACACTGAAGCTTTCTTT. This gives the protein CASSMPDRMNTEAFF. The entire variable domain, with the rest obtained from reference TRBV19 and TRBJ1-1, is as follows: DGGITQSPKYLFRKEGQNVTLSCEQNLNHDAMYWYRQDPGQGLRLIYYSQIVNDFQKGDIAEGYSVSREKKESFPLTVTSAQKNPTAFYLCASSMPDRMNTEAFFGQGTRLTVV.

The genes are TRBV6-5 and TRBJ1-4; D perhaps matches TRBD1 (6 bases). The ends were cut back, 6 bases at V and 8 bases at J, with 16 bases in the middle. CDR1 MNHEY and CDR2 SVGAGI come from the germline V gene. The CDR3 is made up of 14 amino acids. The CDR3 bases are TGTGCCAGCAGGGTACAGGGTACGGGAGAAAAACTGTTTTTT. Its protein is CASRVQGTGEKLFF.

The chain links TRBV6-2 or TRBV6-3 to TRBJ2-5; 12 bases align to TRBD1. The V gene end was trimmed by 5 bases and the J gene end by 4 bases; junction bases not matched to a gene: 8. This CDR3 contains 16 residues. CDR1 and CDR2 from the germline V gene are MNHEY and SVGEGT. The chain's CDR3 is CASSRFGTGGPETQYF. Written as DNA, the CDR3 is TGTGCCAGCAGTCGATTCGGGACAGGGGGCCCAGAGACCCAGTACTTC.

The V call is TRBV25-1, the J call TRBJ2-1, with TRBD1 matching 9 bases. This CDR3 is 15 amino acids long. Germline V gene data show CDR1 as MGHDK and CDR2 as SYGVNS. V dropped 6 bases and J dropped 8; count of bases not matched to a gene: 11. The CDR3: CASSGFDRGTDEQFF. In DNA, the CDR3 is TGTGCCAGCAGCGGTTTCGACAGGGGGACCGATGAGCAGTTCTTC.

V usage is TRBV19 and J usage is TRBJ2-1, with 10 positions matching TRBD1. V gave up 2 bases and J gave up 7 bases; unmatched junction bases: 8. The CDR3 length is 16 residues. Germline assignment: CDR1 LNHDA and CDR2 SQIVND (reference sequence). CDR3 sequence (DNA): TGTGCCAGTAGTATAATCGGGACAGGGGCGGTAAATGAGCAGTTCTTC. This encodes CASSIIGTGAVNEQFF.

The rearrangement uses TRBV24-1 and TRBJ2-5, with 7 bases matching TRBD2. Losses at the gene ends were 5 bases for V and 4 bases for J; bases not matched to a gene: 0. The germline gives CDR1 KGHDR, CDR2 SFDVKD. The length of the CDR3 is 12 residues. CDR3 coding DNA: TGTGCCACCAGTGGGGAGGGAGAGACCCAGTACTTC. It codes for CATSGEGETQYF.

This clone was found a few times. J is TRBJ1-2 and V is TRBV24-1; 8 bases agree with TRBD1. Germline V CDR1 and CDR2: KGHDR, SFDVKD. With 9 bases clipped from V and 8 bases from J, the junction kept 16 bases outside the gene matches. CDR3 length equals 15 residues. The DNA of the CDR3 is TGTGCCACCCGCGACTCTTCCGGGACAGGTTCCGGCTACACCTTC. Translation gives CATRDSSGTGSGYTF.

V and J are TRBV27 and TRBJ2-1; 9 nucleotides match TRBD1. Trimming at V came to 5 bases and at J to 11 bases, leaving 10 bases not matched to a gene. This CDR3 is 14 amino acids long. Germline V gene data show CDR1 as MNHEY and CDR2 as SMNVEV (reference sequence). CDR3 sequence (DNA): TGTGCCAGCAGTCCATCCGGAACAGGGGGCAAGCAGTTCTTC. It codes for CASSPSGTGGKQFF.

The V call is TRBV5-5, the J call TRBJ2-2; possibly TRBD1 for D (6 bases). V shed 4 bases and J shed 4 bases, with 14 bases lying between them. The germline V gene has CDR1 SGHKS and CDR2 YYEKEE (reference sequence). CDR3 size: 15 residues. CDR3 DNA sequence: TGTGCCAGCAGCCCCCGGGACACCGCCACCGGGGAGCTGTTTTTT. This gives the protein CASSPRDTATGELFF.

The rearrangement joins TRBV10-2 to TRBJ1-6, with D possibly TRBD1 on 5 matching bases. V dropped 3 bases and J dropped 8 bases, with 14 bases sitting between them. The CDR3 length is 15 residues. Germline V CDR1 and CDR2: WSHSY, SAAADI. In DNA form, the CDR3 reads TGCGCCAGCAGTGACGGGGGTTATCGGGATTCACCCCTCCACTTT. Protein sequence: CASSDGGYRDSPLHF.

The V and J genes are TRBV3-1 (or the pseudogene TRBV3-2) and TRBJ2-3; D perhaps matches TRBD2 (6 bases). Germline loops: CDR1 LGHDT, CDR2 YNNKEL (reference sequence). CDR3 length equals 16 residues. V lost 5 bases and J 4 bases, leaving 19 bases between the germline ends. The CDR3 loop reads CASSSRRGLGPDTQYF. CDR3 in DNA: TGTGCCAGCAGCTCCCGTAGGGGACTGGGCCCAGATACGCAGTATTTT.

The CDR3 region is CAISGGKTTDTQYF. CDR3 DNA: TGTGCCATCAGCGGAGGGAAGACGACAGATACGCAGTATTTT. The J gene is TRBJ2-3, the V gene TRBV10-3; possibly TRBD2 for D (6 bases). CDR1 ENHRY and CDR2 SYGVKD come from the germline V gene. Trimming pared 6 bases from V and 3 bases from J, leaving 13 bases between. The CDR3 has 14 amino acids.

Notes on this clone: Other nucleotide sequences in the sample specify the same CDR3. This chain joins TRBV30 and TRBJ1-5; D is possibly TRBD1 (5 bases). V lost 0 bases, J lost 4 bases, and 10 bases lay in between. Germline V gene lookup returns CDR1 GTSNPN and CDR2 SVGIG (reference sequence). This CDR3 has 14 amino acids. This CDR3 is CAWSVHGGNQPQHF. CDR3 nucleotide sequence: TGTGCCTGGAGTGTACACGGGGGGAATCAGCCCCAGCATTTT.

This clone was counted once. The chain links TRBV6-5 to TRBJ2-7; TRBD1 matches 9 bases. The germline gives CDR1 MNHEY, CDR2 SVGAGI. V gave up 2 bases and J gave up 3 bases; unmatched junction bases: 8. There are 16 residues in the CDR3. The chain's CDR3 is CASSYPKSTGGYEQYF. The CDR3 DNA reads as TGTGCCAGCAGTTACCCAAAATCGACAGGGGGCTACGAGCAGTACTTC.